This TCR beta chain was retrieved from a study of T cell responses to AZD1222 COVID-19 vaccine. General observations from the study: At 160-218 and 743-854, vaccine-associated CD4 TCRs were dominant, and they spanned spike.

This clone appeared a single time. Its antigen is undetermined. Assay: immunoSEQ multiplex PCR; the TCRdb copy retains only in-frame clones and omits some. Here the sample spans roughly 140,000 clones, about 93% being singletons. Germline CDR1 LNHDA, CDR2 SQIVND (reference sequence). The CDR3 has 18 residues. V was trimmed by 2 bases and J by 3 bases, leaving 22 bases between them. The receptor comes from an adult in good health. The rearrangement links TRBV19 to TRBJ1-2, with D maybe TRBD1 (5 bases). Sequencing used peripheral blood, obtained on day 0 of AZD1222 vaccination. The CDR3 DNA is TGTGCCAGTAGTATAAGAGCCCCGACAGCCCCACTAGACTATGGCTACACCTTC. It is translated as CASSIRAPTAPLDYGYTF.